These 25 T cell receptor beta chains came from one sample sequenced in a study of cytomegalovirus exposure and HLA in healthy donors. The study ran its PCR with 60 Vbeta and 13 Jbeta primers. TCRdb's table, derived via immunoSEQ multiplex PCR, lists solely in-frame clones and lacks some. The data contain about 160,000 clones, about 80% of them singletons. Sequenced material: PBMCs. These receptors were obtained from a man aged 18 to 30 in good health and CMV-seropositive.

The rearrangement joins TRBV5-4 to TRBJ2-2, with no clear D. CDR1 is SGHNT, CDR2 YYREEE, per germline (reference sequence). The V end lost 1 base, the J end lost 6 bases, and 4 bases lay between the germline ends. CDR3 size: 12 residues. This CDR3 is CASSLKPGELFF. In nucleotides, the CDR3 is TGTGCCAGCAGCTTGAAGCCCGGGGAGCTGTTTTTT.

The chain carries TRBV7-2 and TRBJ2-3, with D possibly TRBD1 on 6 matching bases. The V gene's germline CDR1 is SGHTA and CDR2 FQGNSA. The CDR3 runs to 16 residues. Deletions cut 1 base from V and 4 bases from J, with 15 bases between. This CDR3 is CASSLGGLGTPDTQYF. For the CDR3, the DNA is TGTGCCAGCAGCTTAGGGGGGCTGGGAACCCCAGATACGCAGTATTTT. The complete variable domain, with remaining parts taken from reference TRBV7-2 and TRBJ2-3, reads GAGVSQSPSNKVTEKGKDVELRCDPISGHTALYWYRQSLGQGLEFLIYFQGNSAPDKSGLPSDRFSAERTGGSVSTLTIQRTQQEDSAVYLCASSLGGLGTPDTQYFGPGTRLTVL.

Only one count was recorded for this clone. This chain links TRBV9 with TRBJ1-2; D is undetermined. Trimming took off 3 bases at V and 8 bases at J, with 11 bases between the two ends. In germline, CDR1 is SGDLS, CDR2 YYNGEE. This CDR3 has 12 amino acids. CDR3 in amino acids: CASSAYPGGYTF. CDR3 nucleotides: TGTGCCAGCAGCGCATACCCGGGGGGCTACACCTTC.

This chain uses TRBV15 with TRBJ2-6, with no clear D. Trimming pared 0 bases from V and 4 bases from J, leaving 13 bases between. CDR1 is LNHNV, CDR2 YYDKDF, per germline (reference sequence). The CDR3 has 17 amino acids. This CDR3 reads CATSRDGGSHGANVLTF. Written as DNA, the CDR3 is TGTGCCACCAGCAGAGATGGTGGTAGTCACGGGGCCAACGTCCTGACTTTC.

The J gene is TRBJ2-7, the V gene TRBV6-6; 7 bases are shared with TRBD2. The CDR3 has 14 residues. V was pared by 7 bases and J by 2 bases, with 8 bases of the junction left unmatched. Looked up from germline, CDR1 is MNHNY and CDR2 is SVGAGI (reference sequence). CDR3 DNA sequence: TGTGCCAGCACACCAACTAGCGAGACCTACGAGCAGTACTTC. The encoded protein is CASTPTSETYEQYF.

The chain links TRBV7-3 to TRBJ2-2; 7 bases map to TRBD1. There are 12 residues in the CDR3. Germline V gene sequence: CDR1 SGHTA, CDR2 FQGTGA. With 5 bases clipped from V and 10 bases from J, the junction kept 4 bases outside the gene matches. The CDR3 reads CASSPGTVELFF. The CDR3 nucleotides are TGTGCCAGCAGCCCAGGGACAGTGGAGCTGTTTTTT.

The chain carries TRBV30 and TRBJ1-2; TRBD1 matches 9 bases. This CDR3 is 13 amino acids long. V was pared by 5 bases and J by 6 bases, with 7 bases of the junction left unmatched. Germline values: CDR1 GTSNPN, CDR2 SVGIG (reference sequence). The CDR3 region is CAWATGTGNGYTF. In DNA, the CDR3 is TGTGCCTGGGCCACGGGGACAGGGAATGGCTACACCTTC.

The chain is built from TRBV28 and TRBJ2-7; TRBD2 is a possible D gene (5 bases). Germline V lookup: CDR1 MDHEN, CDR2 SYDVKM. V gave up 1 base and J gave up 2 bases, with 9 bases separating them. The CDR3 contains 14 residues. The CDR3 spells CASSLFGEAYEQYF. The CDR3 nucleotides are TGTGCCAGCAGTTTATTCGGGGAAGCCTACGAGCAGTACTTC.

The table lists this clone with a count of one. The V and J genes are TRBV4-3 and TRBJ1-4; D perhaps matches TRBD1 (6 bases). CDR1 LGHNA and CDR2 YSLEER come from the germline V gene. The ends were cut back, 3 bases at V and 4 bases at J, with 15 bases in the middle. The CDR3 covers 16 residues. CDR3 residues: CASSQEYRVLNEKLFF. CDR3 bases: TGCGCCAGCAGCCAGGAATACAGGGTCCTTAATGAAAAACTGTTTTTT.

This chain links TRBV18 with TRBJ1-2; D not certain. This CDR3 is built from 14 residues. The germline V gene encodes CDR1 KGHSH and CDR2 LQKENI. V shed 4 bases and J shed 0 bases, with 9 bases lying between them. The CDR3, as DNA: TGTGCCAGCTCACTGACACTCACTAACTATGGCTACACCTTC. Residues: CASSLTLTNYGYTF.

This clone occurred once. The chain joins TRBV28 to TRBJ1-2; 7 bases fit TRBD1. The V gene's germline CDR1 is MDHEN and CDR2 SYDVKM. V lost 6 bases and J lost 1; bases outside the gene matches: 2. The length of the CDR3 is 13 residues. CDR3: CASRRDSNYGYTF. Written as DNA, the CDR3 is TGTGCCAGCAGAAGGGACAGTAACTATGGCTACACCTTC.

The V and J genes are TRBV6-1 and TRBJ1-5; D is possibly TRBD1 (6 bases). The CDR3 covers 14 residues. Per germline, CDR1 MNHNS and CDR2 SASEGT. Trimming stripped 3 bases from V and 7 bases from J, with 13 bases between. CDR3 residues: CASSETGTPQPQHF. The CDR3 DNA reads TGTGCCAGCAGTGAGACCGGGACACCCCAGCCCCAGCATTTT.

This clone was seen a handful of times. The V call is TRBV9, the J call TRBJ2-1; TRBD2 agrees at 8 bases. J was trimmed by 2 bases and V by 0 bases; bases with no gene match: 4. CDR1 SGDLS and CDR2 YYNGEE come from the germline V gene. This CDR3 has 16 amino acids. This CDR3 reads CASSVASGGAYNEQFF. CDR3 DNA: TGTGCCAGCAGCGTAGCGTCGGGAGGGGCCTACAATGAGCAGTTCTTC.

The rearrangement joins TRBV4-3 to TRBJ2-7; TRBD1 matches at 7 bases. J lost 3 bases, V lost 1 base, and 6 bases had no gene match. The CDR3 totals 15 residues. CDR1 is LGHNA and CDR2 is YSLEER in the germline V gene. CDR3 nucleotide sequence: TGCGCCAGCAGCCAAGCCCTAGACAGGGACTACGAGCAGTACTTC. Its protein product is CASSQALDRDYEQYF.

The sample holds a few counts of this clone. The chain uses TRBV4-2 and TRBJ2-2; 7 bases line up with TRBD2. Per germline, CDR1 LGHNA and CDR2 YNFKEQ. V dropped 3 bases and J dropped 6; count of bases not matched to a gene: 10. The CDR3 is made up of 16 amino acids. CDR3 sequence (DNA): TGTGCCAGCAGCCAGGAGACTAGTGGGGGGGCCGGGGAGCTGTTTTTT. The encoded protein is CASSQETSGGAGELFF.

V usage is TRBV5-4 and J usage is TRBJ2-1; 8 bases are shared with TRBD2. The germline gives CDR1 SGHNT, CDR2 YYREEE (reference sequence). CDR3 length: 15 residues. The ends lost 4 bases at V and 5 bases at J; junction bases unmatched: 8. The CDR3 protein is CASSAGGGPDNEQFF. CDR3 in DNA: TGTGCCAGCAGCGCCGGGGGGGGCCCTGACAATGAGCAGTTCTTC.

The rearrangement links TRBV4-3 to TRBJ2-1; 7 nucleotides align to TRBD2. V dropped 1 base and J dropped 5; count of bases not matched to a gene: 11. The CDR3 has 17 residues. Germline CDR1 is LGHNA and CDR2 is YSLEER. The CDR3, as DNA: TGCGCCAGCAGCCAAGCCCGGGCGGGAGCTCGGGACAATGAGCAGTTCTTC. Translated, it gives CASSQARAGARDNEQFF.

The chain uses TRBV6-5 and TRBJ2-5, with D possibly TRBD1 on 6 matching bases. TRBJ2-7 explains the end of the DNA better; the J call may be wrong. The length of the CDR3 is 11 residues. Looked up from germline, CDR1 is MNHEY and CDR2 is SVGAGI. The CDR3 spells CASLQGDEQYF. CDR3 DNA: TGTGCCAGCCTACAGGGCGACGAGCAGTACTTC.

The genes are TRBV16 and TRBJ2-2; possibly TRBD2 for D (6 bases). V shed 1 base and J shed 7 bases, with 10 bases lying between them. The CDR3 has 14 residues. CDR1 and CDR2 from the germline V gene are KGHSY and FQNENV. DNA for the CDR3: TGTGCCAGCAGCCAATACGGAGGGAGCGGGGAGCTGTTTTTT. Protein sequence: CASSQYGGSGELFF. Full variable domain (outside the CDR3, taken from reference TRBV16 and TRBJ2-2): GEEVAQTPKHLVRGEGQKAKLYCAPIKGHSYVFWYQQVLKNEFKFLISFQNENVFDETGMPKERFSAKCLPNSPCSLEIQATKLEDSAVYFCASSQYGGSGELFFGEGSRLTVL.

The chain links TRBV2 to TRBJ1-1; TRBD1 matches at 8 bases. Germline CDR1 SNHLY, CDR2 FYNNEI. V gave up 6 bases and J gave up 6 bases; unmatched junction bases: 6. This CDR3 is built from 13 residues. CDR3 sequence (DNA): TGTGCCAGCAGCGGACAGGGAGTTGCTGAAGCTTTCTTT. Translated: CASSGQGVAEAFF.

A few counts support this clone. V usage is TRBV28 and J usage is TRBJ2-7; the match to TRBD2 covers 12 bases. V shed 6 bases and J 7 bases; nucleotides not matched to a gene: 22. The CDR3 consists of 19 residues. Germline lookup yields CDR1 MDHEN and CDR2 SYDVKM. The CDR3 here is CASSYRPDGTSGWRGEQYF. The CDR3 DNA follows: TGTGCCAGCAGCTATAGACCTGACGGGACTAGCGGGTGGAGGGGGGAGCAGTACTTC.

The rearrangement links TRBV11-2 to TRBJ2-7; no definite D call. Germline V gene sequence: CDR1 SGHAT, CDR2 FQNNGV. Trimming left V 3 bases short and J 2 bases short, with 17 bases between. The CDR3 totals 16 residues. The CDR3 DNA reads TGTGCCAGCAGCTTGGTCTCGTCAGAGGCCACCTACGAGCAGTACTTC. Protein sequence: CASSLVSSEATYEQYF.

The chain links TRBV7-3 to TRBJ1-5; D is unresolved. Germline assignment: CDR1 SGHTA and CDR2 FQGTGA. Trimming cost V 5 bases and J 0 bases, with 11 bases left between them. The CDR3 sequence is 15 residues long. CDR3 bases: TGTGCCAGCAGCCGACTGGGGAGTAGCAATCAGCCCCAGCATTTT. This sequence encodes CASSRLGSSNQPQHF. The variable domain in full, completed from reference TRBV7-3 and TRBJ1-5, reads GAGVSQTPSNKVTEKGKYVELRCDPISGHTALYWYRQSLGQGPEFLIYFQGTGAADDSGLPNDRFFAVRPEGSVSTLKIQRTERGDSAVYLCASSRLGSSNQPQHFGDGTRLSIL.

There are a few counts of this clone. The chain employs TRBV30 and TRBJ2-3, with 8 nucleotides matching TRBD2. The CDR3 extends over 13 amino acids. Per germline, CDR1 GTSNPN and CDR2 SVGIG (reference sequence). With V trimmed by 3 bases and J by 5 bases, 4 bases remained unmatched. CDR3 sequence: CAWRYAGGDTQYF. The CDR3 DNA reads TGTGCCTGGAGGTATGCGGGAGGAGATACGCAGTATTTT.

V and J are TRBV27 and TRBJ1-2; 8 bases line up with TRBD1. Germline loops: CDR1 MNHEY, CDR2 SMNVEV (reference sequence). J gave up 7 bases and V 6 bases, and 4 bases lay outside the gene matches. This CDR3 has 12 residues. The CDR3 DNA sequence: TGTGCCAGCAGGCTCACAGGGGGTGGCTACACCTTC. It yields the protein CASRLTGGGYTF.